This T cell receptor (beta chain) was obtained from a study of technical replicates of blood from a few donors (dated by TCRdb to about 2017). The library was built by means of the immunoSEQ multiplex PCR assay. In its TCRdb copy, this immuneACCESS table keeps in-frame sequences only and misses some clones. Where compared with another copy, unresolved V genes explain less than half of these, and the others have no known cause. The table for this sample lists 80,000 or so clones; approximately 98% of them were counted only once. Approximately 0.2% of the sample belongs to the ten largest clones. About this clone itself: Its antigen is unknown. Base quality data are lacking; no much larger clone is found one base away.

Reading the germline V gene gives CDR1 SGHAT and CDR2 FQNNGV. Reading from cysteine to phenylalanine, the CDR3 counts 14 amino acids. Only the CDR3 DNA stays, 42 bases, in frame from base 1. V was cut back by 0 bases and J by 4 bases, leaving a gap of 9 bases between them. This TCR derives from a human donor in good health. The sequence joins TRBV11-2 to TRBJ1-2, with TRBD1 tentatively as D gene (5 bases match). The sample taken for sequencing was T cells isolated from PBMCs. Here the CDR3 is given as CASSLEQGLYGYTF. In nucleotide form, the sequence is TGTGCCAGCAGCTTAGAGCAGGGCCTCTATGGCTACACCTTC.